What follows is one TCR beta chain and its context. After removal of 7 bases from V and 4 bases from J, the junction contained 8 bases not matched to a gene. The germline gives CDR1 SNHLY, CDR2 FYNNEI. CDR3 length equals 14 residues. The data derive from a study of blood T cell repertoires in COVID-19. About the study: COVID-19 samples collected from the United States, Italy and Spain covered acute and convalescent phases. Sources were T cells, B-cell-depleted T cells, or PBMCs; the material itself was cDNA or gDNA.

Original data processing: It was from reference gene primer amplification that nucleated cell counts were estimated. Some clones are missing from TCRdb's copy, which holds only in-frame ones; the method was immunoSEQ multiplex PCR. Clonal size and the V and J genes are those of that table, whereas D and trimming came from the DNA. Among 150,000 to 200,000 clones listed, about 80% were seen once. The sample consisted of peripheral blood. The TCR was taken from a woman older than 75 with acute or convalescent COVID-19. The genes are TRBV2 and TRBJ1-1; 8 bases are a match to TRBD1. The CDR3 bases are TGTGCCAGCACAACGACAGGGGTGGGCACTGAAGCTTTCTTT. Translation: CASTTTGVGTEAFF.